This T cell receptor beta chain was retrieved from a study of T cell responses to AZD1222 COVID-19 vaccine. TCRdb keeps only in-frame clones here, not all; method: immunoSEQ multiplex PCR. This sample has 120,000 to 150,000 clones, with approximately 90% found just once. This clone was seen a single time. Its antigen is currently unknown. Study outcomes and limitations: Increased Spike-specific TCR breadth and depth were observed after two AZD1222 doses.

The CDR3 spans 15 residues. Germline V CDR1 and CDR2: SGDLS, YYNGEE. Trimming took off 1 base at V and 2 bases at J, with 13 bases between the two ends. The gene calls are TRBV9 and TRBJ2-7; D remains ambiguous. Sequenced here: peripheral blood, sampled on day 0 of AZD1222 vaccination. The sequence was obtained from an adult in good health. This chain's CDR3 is CASSVSPVQPYEQYF. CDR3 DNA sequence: TGTGCCAGCAGCGTATCCCCCGTTCAGCCCTACGAGCAGTACTTC. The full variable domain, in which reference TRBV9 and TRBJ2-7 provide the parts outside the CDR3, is DSGVTQTPKHLITATGQRVTLRCSPRSGDLSVYWYQQSLDQGLQFLIQYYNGEERAKGNILERFSAQQFPDLHSELNLSSLELGDSALYFCASSVSPVQPYEQYFGPGTRLTVT.